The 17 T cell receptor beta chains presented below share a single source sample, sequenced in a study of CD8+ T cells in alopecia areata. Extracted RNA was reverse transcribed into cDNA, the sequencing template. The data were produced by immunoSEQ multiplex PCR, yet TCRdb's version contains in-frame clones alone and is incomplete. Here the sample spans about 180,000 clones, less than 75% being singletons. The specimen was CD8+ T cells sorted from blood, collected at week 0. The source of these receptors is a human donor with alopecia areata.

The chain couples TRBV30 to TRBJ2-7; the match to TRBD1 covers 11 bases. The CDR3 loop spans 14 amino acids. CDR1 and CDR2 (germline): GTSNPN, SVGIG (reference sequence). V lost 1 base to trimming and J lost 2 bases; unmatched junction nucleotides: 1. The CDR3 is CAWSGDRGTYEQYF. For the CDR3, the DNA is TGTGCCTGGAGTGGGGACAGGGGGACCTACGAGCAGTACTTC.

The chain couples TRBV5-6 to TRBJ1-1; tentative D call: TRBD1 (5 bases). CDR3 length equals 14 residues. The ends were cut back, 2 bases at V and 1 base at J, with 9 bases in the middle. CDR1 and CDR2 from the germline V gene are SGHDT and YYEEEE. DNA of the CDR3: TGTGCCAGCAGCTTCCAGACAGAGAACACTGAAGCTTTCTTT. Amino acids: CASSFQTENTEAFF.

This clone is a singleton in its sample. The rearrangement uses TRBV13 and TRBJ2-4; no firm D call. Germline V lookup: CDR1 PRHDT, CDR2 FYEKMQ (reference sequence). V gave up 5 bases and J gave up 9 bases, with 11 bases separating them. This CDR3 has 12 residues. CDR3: CASSLGRSIQYF. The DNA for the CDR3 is TGTGCCAGCAGCCTTGGCCGGAGCATTCAGTACTTC.

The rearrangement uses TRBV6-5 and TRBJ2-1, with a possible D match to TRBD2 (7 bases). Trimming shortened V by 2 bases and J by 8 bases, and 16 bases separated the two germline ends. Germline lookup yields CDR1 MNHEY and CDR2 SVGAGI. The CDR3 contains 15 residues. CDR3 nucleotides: TGTGCCAGCAGTTACGCGGCGGGGGCGAGGCATGAGCAGTTCTTC. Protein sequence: CASSYAAGARHEQFF.

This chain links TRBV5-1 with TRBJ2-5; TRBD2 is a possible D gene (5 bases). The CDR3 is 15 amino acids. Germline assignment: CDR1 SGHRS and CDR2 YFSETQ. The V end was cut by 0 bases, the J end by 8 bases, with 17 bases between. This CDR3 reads CASSLDRGPDITQYF. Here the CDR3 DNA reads TGCGCCAGCAGCTTGGACCGAGGGCCAGATATCACCCAGTACTTC. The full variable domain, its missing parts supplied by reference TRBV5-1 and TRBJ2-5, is KAGVTQTPRYLIKTRGQQVTLSCSPISGHRSVSWYQQTPGQGLQFLFEYFSETQRNKGNFPGRFSGRQFSNSRSEMNVSTLELGDSALYLCASSLDRGPDITQYFGPGTRLLVL.

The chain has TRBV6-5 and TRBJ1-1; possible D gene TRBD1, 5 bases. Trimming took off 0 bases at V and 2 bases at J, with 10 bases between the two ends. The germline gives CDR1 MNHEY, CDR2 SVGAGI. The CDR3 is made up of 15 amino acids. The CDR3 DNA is TGTGCCAGCAGTTACTCTTCAGGGCTCAACACTGAAGCTTTCTTT. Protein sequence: CASSYSSGLNTEAFF.

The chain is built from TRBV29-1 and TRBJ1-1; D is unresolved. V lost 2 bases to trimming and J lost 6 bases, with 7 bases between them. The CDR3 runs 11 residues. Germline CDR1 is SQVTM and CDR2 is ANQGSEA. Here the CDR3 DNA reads TGCAGCGTTGAACAACCCCCTGAAGCTTTCTTT. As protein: CSVEQPPEAFF. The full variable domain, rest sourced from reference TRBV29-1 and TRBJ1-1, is SAVISQKPSRDICQRGTSLTIQCQVDSQVTMMFWYRQQPGQSLTLIATANQGSEATYESGFVIDKFPISRPNLTFSTLTVSNMSPEDSSIYLCSVEQPPEAFFGQGTRLTVV.

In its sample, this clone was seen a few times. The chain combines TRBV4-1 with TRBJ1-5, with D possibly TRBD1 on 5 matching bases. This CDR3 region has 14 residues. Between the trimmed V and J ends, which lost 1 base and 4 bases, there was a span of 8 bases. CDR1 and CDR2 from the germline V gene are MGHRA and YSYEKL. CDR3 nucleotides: TGCGCCAGCAGCCAAGCCGACAGAAATCAGCCCCAGCATTTT. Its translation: CASSQADRNQPQHF.

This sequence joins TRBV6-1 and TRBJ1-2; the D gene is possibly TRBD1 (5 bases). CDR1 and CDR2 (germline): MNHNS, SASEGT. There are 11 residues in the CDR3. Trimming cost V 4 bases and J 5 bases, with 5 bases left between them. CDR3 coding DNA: TGTGCCAGCAGTGGACAGTATGGCTACACCTTC. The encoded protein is CASSGQYGYTF.

CDR3: CASRSTDTQYF. In DNA, the CDR3 is TGTGCCAGCAGAAGCACAGATACGCAGTATTTT. This chain uses TRBV27 with TRBJ2-3; D ambiguous. The CDR3 has 11 residues. Germline values: CDR1 MNHEY, CDR2 SMNVEV (reference sequence). Trimming removed 6 bases from V and 0 bases from J, with 1 base in between.

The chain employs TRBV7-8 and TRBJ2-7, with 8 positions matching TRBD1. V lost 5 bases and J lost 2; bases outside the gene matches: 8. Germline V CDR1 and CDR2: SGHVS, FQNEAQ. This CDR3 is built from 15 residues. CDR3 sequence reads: CASSTSGTGAYEQYF. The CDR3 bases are TGTGCCAGCAGCACCTCCGGGACAGGAGCCTACGAGCAGTACTTC.

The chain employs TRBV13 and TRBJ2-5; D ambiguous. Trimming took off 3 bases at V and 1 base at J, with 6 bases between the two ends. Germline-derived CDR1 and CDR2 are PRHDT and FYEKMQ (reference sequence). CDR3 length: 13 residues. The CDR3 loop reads CASSFPAQETQYF. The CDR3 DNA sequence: TGTGCCAGCAGCTTTCCAGCCCAAGAGACCCAGTACTTC. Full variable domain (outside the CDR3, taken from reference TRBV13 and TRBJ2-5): AAGVIQSPRHLIKEKRETATLKCYPIPRHDTVYWYQQGPGQDPQFLISFYEKMQSDKGSIPDRFSAQQFSDYHSELNMSSLELGDSALYFCASSFPAQETQYFGPGTRLLVL.

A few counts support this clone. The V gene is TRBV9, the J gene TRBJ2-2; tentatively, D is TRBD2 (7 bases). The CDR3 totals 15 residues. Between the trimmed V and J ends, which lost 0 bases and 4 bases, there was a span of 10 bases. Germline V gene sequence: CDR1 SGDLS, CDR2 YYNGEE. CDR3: CASSVDRGATGELFF. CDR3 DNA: TGTGCCAGCAGCGTAGACCGGGGGGCCACCGGGGAGCTGTTTTTT.

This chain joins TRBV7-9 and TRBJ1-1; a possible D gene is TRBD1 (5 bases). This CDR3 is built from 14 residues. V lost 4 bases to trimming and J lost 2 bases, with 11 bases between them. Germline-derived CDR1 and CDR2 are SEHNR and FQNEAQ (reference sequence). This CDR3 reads CASSSGGSNTEAFF. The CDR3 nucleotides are TGTGCCAGCAGCTCGGGGGGGTCTAACACTGAAGCTTTCTTT. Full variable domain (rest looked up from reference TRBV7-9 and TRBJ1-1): DTGVSQNPRHKITKRGQNVTFRCDPISEHNRLYWYRQTLGQGPEFLTYFQNEAQLEKSRLLSDRFSAERPKGSFSTLEIQRTEQGDSAMYLCASSSGGSNTEAFFGQGTRLTVV.

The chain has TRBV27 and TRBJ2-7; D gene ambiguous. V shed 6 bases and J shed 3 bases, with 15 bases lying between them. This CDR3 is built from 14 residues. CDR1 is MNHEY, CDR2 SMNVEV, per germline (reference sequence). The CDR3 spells CASRSLASLYEQYF. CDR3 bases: TGTGCCAGCAGGTCCTTAGCTTCCCTCTACGAGCAGTACTTC.

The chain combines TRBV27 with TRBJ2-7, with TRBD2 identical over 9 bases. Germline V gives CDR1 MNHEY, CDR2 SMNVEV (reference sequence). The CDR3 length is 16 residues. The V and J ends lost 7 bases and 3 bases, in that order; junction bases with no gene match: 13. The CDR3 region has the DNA TGTGCCAGCACCCCCGGGAGCGGGGGGTCCTACTACGAGCAGTACTTC. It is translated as CASTPGSGGSYYEQYF.

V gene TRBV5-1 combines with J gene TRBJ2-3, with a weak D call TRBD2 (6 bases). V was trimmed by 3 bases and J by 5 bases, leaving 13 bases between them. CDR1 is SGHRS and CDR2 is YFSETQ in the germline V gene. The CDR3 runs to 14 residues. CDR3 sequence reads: CASSWREDEDTQYF. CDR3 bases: TGCGCCAGCAGCTGGAGGGAAGATGAAGATACGCAGTATTTT.